This TCR beta chain derives from a study of CD8 T cells in ankylosing spondylitis. Study-wide points: Disease-linked clones were found to be CD8+ and relatively rare in peripheral blood. Reactive arthritis synovial fluid and blood were previously reported to contain some motif variants. A TCR beta motif of about 8 highly homologous variants appeared characteristic of ankylosing spondylitis blood.

It was by quantitative 5'-RACE with molecular barcodes that TCR beta libraries were made. TCRdb re-called the 5' RACE reads with MiXCR, one entry per CDR3 protein. The sample has 150,000 to 200,000 distinct CDR3 sequences, roughly 13% seen once; the top ten hold approximately 15%. This clonotype was recorded a few times. Its antigen is not identified. Sequenced sample: blood, either unsorted or a sorted T cell fraction (not recorded which). The receptor's source is a male donor with ankylosing spondylitis or in good health (not recorded which).

The CDR3 protein is CASSLATRRPEAFF. Written as DNA, the CDR3 is TGTGCCAGCAGCTTAGCGACCCGAAGGCCTGAAGCTTTCTTT. J is TRBJ1-1 and V is TRBV7-9; D is unresolved. Germline loops: CDR1 SEHNR, CDR2 FQNEAQ (reference sequence). V was cut by 0 bases and J by 6 bases, with 11 bases left in between. This CDR3 has 14 residues.